Shown below are 25 T cell receptor beta chains from a single sample sequenced in a study of tumor and adjacent non-tumor tissue in lung cancer. Three rounds of nested PCR, following a modified ARM-PCR protocol, produced the TCRbeta library. Each CDR3 protein is one row after TCRdb ran MiXCR on the multiplex PCR reads. This sample yields some 70,000 distinct CDR3 sequences, of which around 70% are seen a single time; 28% belongs to the top ten. The template was RNA from unsorted bulk tissue. More than 3 cm separated this lung sample from the edge of the tumor. Sequencing was performed on distant non-tumor lung tissue. The source is a woman between 50 and 59 years old with non-small cell lung cancer.

Only a few counts were recorded for this clonotype. J is TRBJ1-4 and V is TRBV5-1, with D perhaps matching TRBD1 (5 bases). CDR1 SGHRS and CDR2 YFSETQ come from the germline V gene. Trimming removed 3 bases from V and 0 bases from J, with 15 bases in between. The length of the CDR3 is 17 residues. The CDR3 DNA reads TGCGCCAGCAGCTGGACACCGGACTCCACAACTAATGAAAAACTGTTTTTT. As protein: CASSWTPDSTTNEKLFF.

The V call is TRBV6-2 or TRBV6-3, the J call TRBJ2-1; perhaps TRBD1 as D (5 bases). The CDR3 totals 14 residues. Looked up from germline, CDR1 is MNHEY and CDR2 is SVGEGT. The CDR3 protein is CESSYSRGYNEQFF. CDR3 nucleotides: TGTGAGAGCAGTTACTCTAGGGGCTACAATGAGCAGTTCTTC.

About this clonotype itself: A read error is possible here, since a much larger clone lies one base away. The V call is TRBV12-3 or TRBV12-4, the J call TRBJ2-1; 7 nucleotides match TRBD1. This CDR3 is 14 amino acids long. CDR3 loop: CASSPPGQMYEEFF. The CDR3 coding sequence is TGTGCCAGCAGTCCACCGGGACAGATGTATGAGGAGTTCTTC.

This clonotype was counted a single time. One junction end does not reproduce the germline sequence, and a read error may be involved. This chain links TRBV11-2 with TRBJ1-3, with no clear D. Per germline, CDR1 SGHAT and CDR2 FQNNGV. The CDR3 extends over 14 amino acids. CDR3: CSSSPSVTGNTTYF. Here the CDR3 DNA reads TGTTCCAGCAGCCCTTCGGTGACCGGAAACACCACATATTTT.

V usage is TRBV6-1 and J usage is TRBJ2-7; TRBD2 is a possible D gene (6 bases). V shed 5 bases and J shed 9 bases, with 23 bases lying between them. The germline V gene has CDR1 MNHNS and CDR2 SASEGT. CDR3 length: 15 amino acids. CDR3 DNA: TGTGCCAGCAGTATGGCGGGACCCGGTATGGGGGGGCAGTACTTC. Translated, it gives CASSMAGPGMGGQYF.

This clonotype is a singleton in its sample. One end of the junction fails to match germline, which may point to a read error. CDR3 residues: CACSEDRNHPHHF. CDR3 bases: TGTGCCTGCAGCGAAGACAGGAACCATCCCCATCATTTT. The rearrangement joins TRBV11-2 to TRBJ1-5; possible D gene TRBD1, 6 bases. The CDR3 runs to 13 residues. CDR1 is SGHAT, CDR2 FQNNGV, per germline.

In regard to this clonotype: Compared with germline, one end of the junction differs, possibly owing to a read error. The chain links TRBV29-1 to TRBJ2-7; TRBD2 matches at 12 bases. Germline assignment: CDR1 SQVTM and CDR2 ANQGSEA. The CDR3 spans 15 residues. DNA of the CDR3: TGCAGCGCAGGGGGACTAGCGGGTTTCTCCTACGAACAGTACTTC. It codes for CSAGGLAGFSYEQYF.

At least ten counts were recorded for this clonotype. The chain recombines TRBV6-2 or TRBV6-3 with TRBJ2-4; 7 bases align to TRBD1. Germline V gene lookup returns CDR1 MNHEY and CDR2 SVGEGT. The CDR3 runs to 14 residues. V shed 5 bases, J shed 6 bases, and the junction held 7 bases outside the gene matches. The CDR3 here is CASSPTGPRNIQYF. Here the CDR3 DNA reads TGTGCCAGCAGTCCGACAGGGCCGCGAAACATTCAGTACTTC.

This clonotype appeared many times. V and J are TRBV6-7 and TRBJ2-1; D might be TRBD1 (6 bases). TRBV6-7 is annotated as an ORF whose role is uncertain. Trimming removed 10 bases from V and 3 bases from J, with 13 bases in between. This CDR3 has 13 residues. The CDR3 spells CATFRDIYNEQFF. CDR3 DNA: TGTGCCACCTTCCGGGACATCTACAATGAGCAGTTCTTC.

In the case of this clonotype: The junction departs from germline at one end; a sequencing error may be responsible. The V call is TRBV11-2, the J call TRBJ2-1; 10 bases agree with TRBD2. Germline CDR1 reads SGHAT; CDR2 reads FQNNGV. This CDR3 contains 14 residues. The CDR3, as DNA: TGTGCCAACAGCTTAGATCCTAGCGGGAGAACTCCGATCTTC. Protein sequence: CANSLDPSGRTPIF. The variable domain in full, completed from reference TRBV11-2 and TRBJ2-1, reads EAGVAQSPRYKIIEKRQSVAFWCNPISGHATLYWYQQILGQGPKLLIQFQNNGVVDDSQLPKDRFSAERLKGVDSTLKIQPAKLEDSAVYLCANSLDPSGRTPIFGPGTRLTVL.

A word on this clonotype: The junction shows a germline mismatch at one end, possibly a read error. J is TRBJ1-4 and V is TRBV11-2; D unclear. CDR3 length: 15 amino acids. Per the germline V gene, CDR1 is SGHAT and CDR2 is FQNNGV. CDR3 DNA sequence: TGTGTCAGCAGCTTACAAGAATACACCGGGGAAAAACTGTTTTTT. Its protein product is CVSSLQEYTGEKLFF.

Concerning this clonotype itself: At one boundary the junction diverges from the germline segment, which might be a read error. The V call is TRBV7-9, the J call TRBJ2-2; either TRBD1 or TRBD2 may supply D (5 bases each). This CDR3 comprises 14 residues. CDR1 SEHNR and CDR2 FQNEAQ come from the germline V gene (reference sequence). The CDR3 nucleotides read TGTGCAAGCAGCCTTTCAGGGAGCACCGGGGAGCTGTTTTTT. Translation gives CASSLSGSTGELFF.

About this clonotype itself: The CDR3 does not close with the conserved phenylalanine or tryptophan, likely indicating a read error. The chain is built from TRBV4-1 and TRBJ2-1; D possibly corresponds to TRBD2 (6 bases). Per the germline V gene, CDR1 is MGHRA and CDR2 is YSYEKL. This CDR3 has 16 amino acids. The CDR3 DNA is TGCGCCAGCAGCCAAGTGGGTGGCGGGGCCTACAATGAACAGTTCCTC. This translates into CASSQVGGGAYNEQFL.

This clonotype was seen once. Lacking the conserved final phenylalanine or tryptophan, this CDR3 likely reflects a read error. The limits of the CDR3 on the DNA are not certain, so only TCRdb's listed CDR3 is given. J is TRBJ2-1 and V is TRBV20-1. The CDR3 adds up to 16 amino acids, both ends counted. CDR1 and CDR2 (germline): DFQATT, SNEGSKA (reference sequence). The CDR3 here is CSAREMSSSYLGEQFL.

This clonotype occurred a few times. The rearrangement joins TRBV7-3 to TRBJ1-1; D gene ambiguous. This CDR3 comprises 13 residues. The germline gives CDR1 SGHTA, CDR2 FQGTGA. Deletions cut 1 base from V and 2 bases from J, with 5 bases between. CDR3 DNA sequence: TGTGCCAGCAGCTTAATCGAAAACACTGAAGCTTTCTTT. Protein: CASSLIENTEAFF.

Comments on this clonotype: Germline and junction disagree at one end, which may indicate a read error. J is TRBJ2-3 and V is TRBV4-2; D possibly matches TRBD1 or TRBD2 (6 bases each). Germline lookup yields CDR1 LGHNA and CDR2 YNFKEQ. This CDR3 has 15 residues. Written as DNA, the CDR3 is TGTGCCAGCAACCAATACAGGGAGGTCACAGATACGCGTTATTTT. This encodes CASNQYREVTDTRYF.

As regards this clonotype: A junction end diverges from the germline sequence, so it may reflect a read error. The chain links TRBV11-2 to TRBJ2-3, with a tentative D call TRBD2 (5 bases). CDR3 length: 12 amino acids. CDR1 and CDR2 from the germline V gene are SGHAT and FQNNGV. The CDR3 DNA reads TGTGCCAGCAGCCTTATGGGAGATACGCAATATTTT. Encoded protein: CASSLMGDTQYF.

About this clonotype itself: A much larger clone lies a single base off, so this may be a read error. The chain recombines TRBV28 with TRBJ1-1; D is uncertain. The CDR3 spans 11 residues. V was pared by 3 bases and J by 3 bases, with 2 bases between. Germline CDR1 is MDHEN and CDR2 is SYDVKM. CDR3 DNA sequence: TGTGCCAGCAGTTTGTACACTGAAGCTTTCTTT. This codes for CASSLYTEAFF. The whole variable domain, remainder taken from reference TRBV28 and TRBJ1-1, is DVKVTQSSRYLVKRTGEKVFLECVQDMDHENMFWYRQDPGLGLRLIYFSYDVKMKEKGDIPEGYSVSREKKERFSLILESASTNQTSMYLCASSLYTEAFFGQGTRLTVV.

Worth noting for this clonotype: The CDR3 ends on some other residue instead of the conserved phenylalanine or tryptophan, so this is likely a read error. This chain joins TRBV11-2 and TRBJ2-5, with 10 positions matching TRBD1. The CDR3 loop spans 15 amino acids. Germline assignment: CDR1 SGHAT and CDR2 FQNNGV. For the CDR3, the DNA is TGTGCCAGCAACTTAGATCAGGGACAGGGGAAGACCCAGTACATC. Protein: CASNLDQGQGKTQYI.

About this clonotype: A junction end diverges from the germline sequence, so it may reflect a read error. The rearrangement uses TRBV29-1 and TRBJ2-7; 8 nucleotides line up with TRBD1. Germline CDR1 is SQVTM and CDR2 is ANQGSEA. This CDR3 region has 16 residues. This chain's CDR3 is CSVVETGARDSYEQYF. DNA for the CDR3: TGCAGCGTTGTCGAGACAGGGGCCCGGGACTCCTATGAGCAGTACTTC.

This clonotype has only a few counts. A much larger clone differs by one base, so this may be a read error. V gene TRBV29-1 combines with J gene TRBJ2-1; D uncertain. This CDR3 is 13 amino acids long. The ends were cut back, 5 bases at V and 4 bases at J, with 12 bases in the middle. CDR1 SQVTM and CDR2 ANQGSEA come from the germline V gene. The CDR3: CSVWVGRYNEQFF. In nucleotides, the CDR3 is TGCAGCGTTTGGGTCGGACGGTACAATGAGCAGTTCTTC.

This clonotype was seen only once. One end of the junction is discordant with germline, which a read error may explain. The chain combines TRBV12-3 or TRBV12-4 with TRBJ2-1; 8 nucleotides align to TRBD1. This CDR3 region has 14 residues. The CDR3 region is CASRLRTGQNEQFF. CDR3 in DNA: TGTGCTAGCAGACTCCGGACAGGGCAGAATGAGCAGTTCTTC.

The sample holds many counts of this clonotype. The chain couples TRBV29-1 to TRBJ2-3; D gene ambiguous. Trimming shortened V by 7 bases and J by 3 bases, and 5 bases separated the two germline ends. Germline values: CDR1 SQVTM, CDR2 ANQGSEA. The CDR3 runs to 10 residues. The CDR3 region has the DNA TGCAGCGCCCGTACAGATACGCAGTATTTT. Translated: CSARTDTQYF.

In regard to this clonotype: This could be a read error, since a much larger clone is one nucleotide away. The rearrangement joins TRBV6-2 or TRBV6-3 to TRBJ1-5; D ambiguous. The V end was cut by 9 bases, the J end by 3 bases, with 15 bases between. This CDR3 has 14 amino acids. Per the germline V gene, CDR1 is MNHEY and CDR2 is SVGEGT. CDR3 loop: CASWTKGDNQPQHF. DNA of the CDR3: TGTGCCAGTTGGACCAAGGGAGACAATCAGCCCCAGCATTTT.

Of note for this clonotype: Being one base from a much bigger clone, this may be a read error. The V and J genes are TRBV6-2 or TRBV6-3 and TRBJ1-5, with a tentative D call TRBD1 (5 bases). The V end was cut by 2 bases, the J end by 0 bases, with 8 bases between. In germline, CDR1 is MNHEY, CDR2 SVGEGT. This CDR3 is 15 amino acids long. This chain's CDR3 is CASSYAGGSNQPQHF. The CDR3 bases are TGTGCCAGCAGTTACGCGGGGGGTAGCAATCAGCCCCAGCATTTT.